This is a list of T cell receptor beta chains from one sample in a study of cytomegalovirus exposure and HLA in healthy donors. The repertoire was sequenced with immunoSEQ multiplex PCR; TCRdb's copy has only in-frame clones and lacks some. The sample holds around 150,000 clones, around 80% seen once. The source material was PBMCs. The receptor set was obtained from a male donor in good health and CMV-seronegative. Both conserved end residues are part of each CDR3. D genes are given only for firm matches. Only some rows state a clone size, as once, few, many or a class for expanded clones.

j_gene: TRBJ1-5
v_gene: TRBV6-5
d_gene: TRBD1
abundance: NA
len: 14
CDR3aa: CASRRQGGNQPQHF
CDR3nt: TGTGCCAGCAGACGACAGGGAGGCAATCAGCCCCAGCATTTT

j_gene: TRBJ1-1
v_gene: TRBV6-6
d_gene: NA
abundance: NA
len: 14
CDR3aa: CASSYRGGETEAFF
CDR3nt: TGTGCCAGCAGTTACCGGGGGGGGGAAACTGAAGCTTTCTTT

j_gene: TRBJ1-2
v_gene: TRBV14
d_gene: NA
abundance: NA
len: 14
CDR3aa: CASSQLIRGHGYTF
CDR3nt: TGTGCCAGCAGCCAACTGATCAGGGGTCATGGCTACACCTTC

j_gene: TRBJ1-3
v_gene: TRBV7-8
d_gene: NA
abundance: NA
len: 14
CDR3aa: CASSLAGRGNTIYF
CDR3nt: TGTGCCAGCAGCTTAGCAGGGAGGGGAAACACCATATATTTT

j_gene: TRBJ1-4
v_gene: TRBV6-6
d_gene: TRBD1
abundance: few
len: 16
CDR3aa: CASSYHTDRDNEKLFF
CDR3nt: TGTGCCAGCAGTTACCATACGGACAGGGATAATGAAAAACTGTTTTTT

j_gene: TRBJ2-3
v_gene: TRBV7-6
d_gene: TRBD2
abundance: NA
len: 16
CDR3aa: CASSLERVREGDTQYF
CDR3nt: TGTGCCAGCAGCTTGGAGAGGGTTAGGGAGGGAGATACGCAGTATTTT

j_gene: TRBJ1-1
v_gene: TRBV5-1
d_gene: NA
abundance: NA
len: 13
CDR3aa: CASSRDRNTEAFF
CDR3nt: TGCGCCAGCAGCCGTGACAGGAACACTGAAGCTTTCTTT

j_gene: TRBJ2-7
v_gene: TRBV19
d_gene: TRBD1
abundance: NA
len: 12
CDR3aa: CASSGQGGEQYF
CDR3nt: TGTGCCAGTAGTGGACAGGGGGGCGAGCAGTACTTC

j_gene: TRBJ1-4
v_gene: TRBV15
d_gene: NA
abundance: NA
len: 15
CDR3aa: CATSSGAGRREKLFF
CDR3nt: TGTGCCACCAGCAGTGGGGCAGGGCGCAGGGAAAAACTGTTTTTT

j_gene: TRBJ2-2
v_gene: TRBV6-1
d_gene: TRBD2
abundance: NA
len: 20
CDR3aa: CASSVRTRTSRTTNTGELFF
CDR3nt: TGTGCCAGCAGTGTACGGACTAGGACTAGCAGGACCACGAACACCGGGGAGCTGTTTTTT

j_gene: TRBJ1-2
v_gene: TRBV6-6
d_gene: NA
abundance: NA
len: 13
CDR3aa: CASSRTGGDGYTF
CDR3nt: TGTGCCAGCAGTCGGACGGGGGGGGATGGCTACACCTTC

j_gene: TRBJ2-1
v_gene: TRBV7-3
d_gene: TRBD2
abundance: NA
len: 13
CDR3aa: CASGLAAASEQFF
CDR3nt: TGTGCCAGCGGGCTAGCGGCCGCAAGCGAGCAGTTCTTC

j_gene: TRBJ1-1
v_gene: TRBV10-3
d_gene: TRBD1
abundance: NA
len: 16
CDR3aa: CAIRRGQGSMNTEAFF
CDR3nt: TGTGCCATCAGACGGGGACAGGGGAGCATGAACACTGAAGCTTTCTTT

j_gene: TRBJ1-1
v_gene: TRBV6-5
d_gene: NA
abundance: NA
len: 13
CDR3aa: CASTLLSGTEAFF
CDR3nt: TGTGCCAGCACCCTTCTTAGCGGCACTGAAGCTTTCTTT